The rows below give T cell receptor beta chains drawn from one sample of a study of shared clonotypes between healthy human individuals. The data were produced by immunoSEQ multiplex PCR, yet TCRdb's version contains in-frame clones alone and is incomplete. The sample includes some 2.1 million clones, 85% to 95% seen only once; the top ten take 0.13%. The specimen was naive CD4+ T cells sorted from blood. The receptors come from a man aged 18-30 years in good health. Both conserved end residues are part of each CDR3.

j_call v_call cdr3_aa
TRBJ2-3 TRBV10-3 CAISGSGTGGRGLAGYPADTQYF
TRBJ2-1 TRBV7-7 CASSLAQGVAEQFF
TRBJ1-4 TRBV6-1 CASSEALTPPINEKLFF
TRBJ2-5 TRBV25-1 CASSPRLGGGETQYF
TRBJ1-1 TRBV29-1 CSVETWRTDTEAFF
TRBJ1-1 TRBV29-1 CSVLDNTDTEAFF
TRBJ2-7 TRBV6-1 CASSLTSGGSYEQYF
TRBJ1-6 TRBV6-4 CASSESGSNSPLHF
TRBJ2-7 TRBV28 CASSLGPQLGAAEQYF
TRBJ2-7 TRBV5-1 CASSLDPQYYEQYF
TRBJ2-3 TRBV7-9 CASRPTSGSTDTQYF
TRBJ2-1 TRBV5-6 CASSKGTGGPYNEQFF
TRBJ1-2 TRBV6-1 CASSEATPGGYGYTF